Included here is one T cell receptor beta chain sequence, with context. The target antigen is unknown. J was trimmed by 3 bases and V by 0 bases; bases with no gene match: 2. Germline CDR1 is SGHVS and CDR2 is FNYEAQ. The CDR3 contains 14 residues. This specimen belongs to a study of shared clonotypes between healthy human individuals. Study-wide results and caveats: Read depth was anticipated to influence clonotype sharing among donors. Rarefaction showed sorted-subset sequencing was incomplete despite large depth.

Splitting of each subset's genomic DNA was done evenly across several immunoSEQ plates. Roughly 210 ng DNA, about 28,000 T cell genomes, went into each sorted-subset replicate PCR. Clones were read by immunoSEQ multiplex PCR, and TCRdb kept only the in-frame ones, dropping some. The repertoire holds 2 million to 2.5 million clones, with over 85% as singletons. The specimen was naive CD4+ T cells from PBMCs. Sample subset: CD45RA+ positively selected. The receptor was derived from a man in his late teens or twenties in good health. Some clones in this sample may be carry-over from other donors' samples. The chain employs TRBV7-6 and TRBJ2-7, with TRBD1 matching 7 bases. DNA of the CDR3: TGTGCCAGCAGCTTAGCGACAGGGTTCTACGAGCAGTACTTC. It is translated as CASSLATGFYEQYF.